This entry is about one TCR beta chain. Its antigen is unknown. This sample is drawn from a study of T cell responses to AZD1222 COVID-19 vaccine. Study-level background: Pooled in the analysis were second doses at about 4 or about 12 weeks. Overall study findings and caveats: Nearly half of unique spike-specific TCRs reportedly avoided B.1.351 and B.1.1.7 mutated regions. Females made up more of the donors, who were largely white British, and clonal diversity may have come out too low. Sampling captured repertoires only after the peak T cell response.

The assay was immunoSEQ multiplex PCR, and TCRdb's table has in-frame clones only and misses some. The table lists fewer than 150,000 clones, roughly 88% of them singletons. After removal of 3 bases from V and 3 bases from J, the junction contained 9 bases not matched to a gene. The CDR3 runs to 15 residues. Germline values: CDR1 GTSNPN, CDR2 SVGIG (reference sequence). This sequence originates from an adult in good health. This rearrangement joins TRBV30 to TRBJ2-3, with 7 nucleotides matching TRBD2. The source material was peripheral blood, sampled on day 0 of AZD1222 vaccination. This chain's CDR3 is CAWSRGLEGTDTQYF. CDR3 coding DNA: TGTGCCTGGAGCCGAGGACTAGAAGGGACAGATACGCAGTATTTT.